This T cell receptor beta chain was documented in a study of cytomegalovirus exposure and HLA in healthy donors. In germline, CDR1 is MNHNS, CDR2 SASEGT. CDR3 length equals 12 residues. The V and J ends lost 3 bases and 3 bases respectively, with 5 bases between them. Primers included in the PCR were 60 Vbeta and 13 Jbeta primers. Libraries were prepared by immunoSEQ multiplex PCR; TCRdb keeps only in-frame clonotypes and omits some of them. The sample has 77,000 or so clones, over 70% seen once; the top ten hold roughly 7.2%. To note about this clone: The antigen is undetermined.

Notes on the study in general: When presence/absence was analysed, sequencing depth was taken to be roughly uniform across donors. A previous analysis found most TCR beta V segments productive roughly 87% or roughly 30% of the time. Among CMV-associated TCR beta chains, most appeared HLA-restricted in a later analysis. The study designated roughly 160 TCR beta chains cytomegalovirus-associated.

The TCR comes from a woman in her thirties or forties in good health and CMV-seronegative. The J gene is TRBJ1-2, the V gene TRBV6-1; D gene ambiguous. Sequenced input: PBMCs. The CDR3 here is CASSERDYGYTF. In nucleotides, the CDR3 is TGTGCCAGCAGTGAGAGGGACTATGGCTACACCTTC.